This T cell receptor (beta chain) originates from a study of CD8+CD57+ T cells in acquired aplastic anemia. The authors sequenced patients whose flow cytometry had shown CD8+CD57+ cell expansion. Both TCR beta VDJ combination and CDR3 sequence profiling were carried out. Genomic DNA was the template for this profiling. TCRdb recomputed calls from the reads with MiXCR, one row per CDR3 protein. The table lists 260,000 or so distinct CDR3 sequences, around 45% of them singletons. Germline CDR1 and CDR2: SGHRS and YFSETQ. The CDR3 consists of 13 residues. V shed 4 bases and J shed 8 bases, with 10 bases lying between them.

Sequenced material: sorted CD4+, CD8+, or CD8+CD57+ T cells (not recorded which) from PBMCs. The TCR comes from a human donor with aplastic anemia. This sequence joins TRBV5-1 and TRBJ1-6; D gene ambiguous. The CDR3 spells CASSPLTDSPLHF. In nucleotides, the CDR3 is TGCGCCAGCAGCCCATTAACAGATTCACCCCTCCACTTT. Full variable domain (missing parts from reference TRBV5-1 and TRBJ1-6): KAGVTQTPRYLIKTRGQQVTLSCSPISGHRSVSWYQQTPGQGLQFLFEYFSETQRNKGNFPGRFSGRQFSNSRSEMNVSTLELGDSALYLCASSPLTDSPLHFGNGTRLTVT.